The next 24 T cell receptor beta chains were all read from a single sample in a study of T cell responses to AZD1222 COVID-19 vaccine. Assay used: immunoSEQ multiplex PCR; TCRdb lists only in-frame clones, some missing. The sample has 90,000 or so clones, roughly 90% seen once; the top ten hold around 5.5%. The material was peripheral blood, obtained 28 days after the second AZD1222 dose. The receptors shown here come from an adult who received the AZD1222 COVID-19 vaccine.

The CDR3 nucleotides read TGCAGCGTTGTAGGTGGGGGCGCGAGGATGGTGGAGACCCAGTACTTC. This gives the protein CSVVGGGARMVETQYF. The rearrangement uses TRBV29-1 and TRBJ2-5; the D gene is possibly TRBD1 (6 bases). Looked up from germline, CDR1 is SQVTM and CDR2 is ANQGSEA. This CDR3 is 16 amino acids long. Trimming shortened V by 4 bases and J by 5 bases, and 23 bases separated the two germline ends.

The genes are TRBV7-3 and TRBJ2-2, with unresolved D. The germline V and J ends were trimmed by 2 bases and 4 bases, with 14 bases remaining between them. This CDR3 has 16 amino acids. The germline CDR1 and CDR2 sequences are SGHTA and FQGTGA. The CDR3 sequence: CASSLSSRSGTGELFF. The CDR3 DNA is TGTGCCAGCAGCTTATCCTCCCGATCCGGCACCGGGGAGCTGTTTTTT.

The rearrangement joins TRBV5-1 to TRBJ2-1; 9 nucleotides agree with TRBD2. The length of the CDR3 is 15 residues. Germline lookup yields CDR1 SGHRS and CDR2 YFSETQ. V shed 3 bases, J shed 5 bases, and the junction held 6 bases outside the gene matches. The CDR3 DNA follows: TGCGCCAGCAGCTCTGGAGCGGGGGGCAACAATGAGCAGTTCTTC. Translating gives CASSSGAGGNNEQFF.

The J gene is TRBJ1-1, the V gene TRBV6-5; D is ambiguous. Trimming stripped 7 bases from V and 10 bases from J, with 13 bases between. Germline V gives CDR1 MNHEY, CDR2 SVGAGI. The CDR3 covers 11 residues. The CDR3 DNA reads as TGTGCCAGCATTTTTGATCGCGGAGCTTTCTTT. Translation: CASIFDRGAFF.

The chain combines TRBV7-2 with TRBJ1-1; perhaps TRBD1 as D (6 bases). Germline lookup yields CDR1 SGHTA and CDR2 FQGNSA. The CDR3 contains 16 residues. Trimming removed 10 bases at V and 6 bases at J, with 27 bases between. The CDR3 spells CATKGGSREARAEAFF. The DNA for the CDR3 is TGTGCCACCAAAGGGGGTTCGCGGGAAGCCCGGGCTGAAGCTTTCTTT.

This clone was detected only a few times. This chain links TRBV11-2 with TRBJ2-1; the match to TRBD2 covers 13 bases. With 4 bases clipped from V and 7 bases from J, the junction kept 4 bases outside the gene matches. The germline CDR1 and CDR2 sequences are SGHAT and FQNNGV. The CDR3 extends over 15 amino acids. The CDR3 DNA follows: TGTGCCAGCAGCTGGGCACTAGCGGGAGGGAATGAGCAGTTCTTC. Translated, it gives CASSWALAGGNEQFF.

This chain uses TRBV24-1 with TRBJ1-2; no definite D call. CDR3 size: 13 residues. V was trimmed by 2 bases and J by 6 bases, leaving 9 bases between them. Per the germline V gene, CDR1 is KGHDR and CDR2 is SFDVKD. CDR3 sequence reads: CATSDSTRDGYTF. The CDR3 bases are TGTGCCACCAGTGATTCGACCCGGGATGGCTACACCTTC.

The chain is built from TRBV6-4 and TRBJ1-4; tentative D call: TRBD1 (6 bases). The CDR3 runs to 15 residues. The germline CDR1 and CDR2 sequences are MRHNA and SNTAGT. Trimming shortened V by 3 bases and J by 2 bases, and 10 bases separated the two germline ends. Here the CDR3 DNA reads TGTGCCAGCAGTGAGAGGGGGGGGACTAATGAAAAACTGTTTTTT. Protein sequence: CASSERGGTNEKLFF.

The chain links TRBV24-1 to TRBJ1-2; D possibly corresponds to TRBD1 (6 bases). Germline V CDR1 and CDR2: KGHDR, SFDVKD. The V end was cut by 2 bases, the J end by 2 bases, with 8 bases between. CDR3 size: 14 residues. CDR3 region: CATSDWDTNYGYTF. Written as DNA, the CDR3 is TGTGCCACCAGTGATTGGGACACCAACTATGGCTACACCTTC.

The chain links TRBV5-1 to TRBJ2-7; 9 positions agree with TRBD2. Germline CDR1 and CDR2: SGHRS and YFSETQ. The CDR3 has 14 amino acids. V trimming: 3 bases; J trimming: 2 bases; junction bases outside the gene matches: 3. CDR3 sequence reads: CASSSSGAAYEQYF. CDR3 coding DNA: TGCGCCAGCAGCTCTAGCGGGGCTGCCTACGAGCAGTACTTC.

Here the CDR3 DNA reads TGTGCCAGCAGCTTAGTGGGACAGGGGGCTTCTGGCTACACCTTC. This gives the protein CASSLVGQGASGYTF. The chain recombines TRBV7-8 with TRBJ1-2; 12 bases agree with TRBD1. Germline lookup yields CDR1 SGHVS and CDR2 FQNEAQ. The ends lost 1 base at V and 7 bases at J; junction bases unmatched: 4. There are 15 residues in the CDR3. Together with reference TRBV7-8 and TRBJ1-2, the CDR3 gives the full variable domain: GAGVSQSPRYKVAKRGQDVALRCDPISGHVSLFWYQQALGQGPEFLTYFQNEAQLDKSGLPSDRFFAERPEGSVSTLKIQRTQQEDSAVYLCASSLVGQGASGYTFGSGTRLTVV.

The gene calls are TRBV7-8 and TRBJ1-5; D call uncertain. CDR1 is SGHVS and CDR2 is FQNEAQ in the germline V gene. The CDR3 extends over 16 amino acids. The V end lost 6 bases, the J end lost 0 bases, and 15 bases lay between the germline ends. For the CDR3, the DNA is TGTGCCAGCAGTCATCGGACGGATATTAGCAATCAGCCCCAGCATTTT. Protein product: CASSHRTDISNQPQHF.

This chain uses TRBV9 with TRBJ2-3; 9 bases fit TRBD2. Germline assignment: CDR1 SGDLS and CDR2 YYNGEE. The CDR3 extends over 15 amino acids. The J segment lost 1 base and the V segment lost 4 bases, leaving 4 bases of the junction unmatched. The CDR3 loop reads CASSPIAGGTDTQYF. The CDR3 DNA follows: TGTGCCAGCAGCCCGATAGCGGGGGGCACAGATACGCAGTATTTT.

The J gene is TRBJ1-1, the V gene TRBV28, with D unresolved. The CDR3 is made up of 14 amino acids. V was shortened by 5 bases and J by 3 bases, with 13 bases between the two germline ends. Germline-derived CDR1 and CDR2 are MDHEN and SYDVKM. The CDR3 reads CASSLQALYTEAFF. CDR3 DNA: TGTGCCAGCAGTCTCCAGGCTTTGTACACTGAAGCTTTCTTT.

The chain uses TRBV18 and TRBJ2-7; tentative D call: TRBD1 (6 bases). There are 16 residues in the CDR3. The germline V gene has CDR1 KGHSH and CDR2 LQKENI. The V and J ends lost 6 bases and 5 bases respectively, with 23 bases between them. CDR3 region: CASSLSGQGGRHEQYF. The DNA of the CDR3 is TGTGCCAGCTCCCTCAGCGGCCAAGGGGGACGACACGAGCAGTACTTC.

V is TRBV5-1 and J is TRBJ1-2; possible D gene TRBD1, 5 bases. Germline lookup yields CDR1 SGHRS and CDR2 YFSETQ. The CDR3 consists of 14 residues. V was clipped by 4 bases and J by 8 bases, with 18 bases between them. The CDR3 DNA follows: TGCGCCAGCAGCCAAATGTCTGGGGAGGGGGGCTACACCTTC. Translation: CASSQMSGEGGYTF.

This chain uses TRBV27 with TRBJ2-1; 8 bases fit TRBD1. V shed 8 bases and J 0 bases; nucleotides not matched to a gene: 6. Germline V gene data show CDR1 as MNHEY and CDR2 as SMNVEV (reference sequence). This CDR3 region has 15 residues. CDR3 sequence reads: CASGQGSRSYNEQFF. CDR3 nucleotides: TGTGCCAGCGGACAGGGCTCCCGCTCCTACAATGAGCAGTTCTTC.

The J gene is TRBJ2-5, the V gene TRBV27; D remains unclear. Trimming left V 5 bases short and J 5 bases short, with 18 bases between. There are 15 residues in the CDR3. Germline CDR1 reads MNHEY; CDR2 reads SMNVEV (reference sequence). CDR3 DNA: TGTGCCAGCAGTCCAACGCCGCGTGGGTCCGAGACCCAGTACTTC. Its translation: CASSPTPRGSETQYF.

The V gene is TRBV28, the J gene TRBJ1-5, with D maybe TRBD1 (5 bases). CDR1 and CDR2 from the germline V gene are MDHEN and SYDVKM. The CDR3 is 13 residues long. Trimming removed 5 bases from V and 11 bases from J, with 16 bases in between. As DNA, the CDR3 is TGTGCCAGCAGTAGGGACCGCTCGGGGTCCCAGCATTTT. The encoded protein is CASSRDRSGSQHF.

This clone has a handful of counts. The gene calls are TRBV6-5 and TRBJ2-3; the match to TRBD1 covers 8 bases. Germline CDR1 reads MNHEY; CDR2 reads SVGAGI. The junction had 11 bases not matched to a gene; V was cut back by 11 bases and J by 4 bases. CDR3 length: 14 residues. CDR3 protein: CAVQIPGGPDTQYF. Written as DNA, the CDR3 is TGTGCCGTACAAATCCCAGGGGGCCCAGATACGCAGTATTTT.

This clone has a handful of counts. The J gene is TRBJ1-6, the V gene TRBV11-3, with D perhaps TRBD1 (6 bases). The CDR3 is 15 amino acids. V was pared by 3 bases and J by 7 bases, with 13 bases between. Germline V gene sequence: CDR1 SGHNT, CDR2 YENEEA. The CDR3 DNA is TGTGCCAGCAGCTTGGGAGGAGGGGGAAATTCACCCCTCCACTTT. Its translation: CASSLGGGGNSPLHF.

The gene calls are TRBV19 and TRBJ1-2; the D gene is possibly TRBD1 (5 bases). Germline V gene data show CDR1 as LNHDA and CDR2 as SQIVND (reference sequence). The CDR3 has 15 amino acids. V lost 5 bases and J lost 4, with 17 bases in between. This chain's CDR3 is CASSDGIQEAYGYTF. CDR3 coding DNA: TGTGCCAGTAGTGACGGGATACAGGAGGCCTATGGCTACACCTTC. Looking up the rest from reference TRBV19 and TRBJ1-2 gives the full variable domain: DGGITQSPKYLFRKEGQNVTLSCEQNLNHDAMYWYRQDPGQGLRLIYYSQIVNDFQKGDIAEGYSVSREKKESFPLTVTSAQKNPTAFYLCASSDGIQEAYGYTFGSGTRLTVV.

V usage is TRBV25-1 and J usage is TRBJ1-2, with D tentatively TRBD1 (5 bases). V lost 3 bases to trimming and J lost 4 bases, with 15 bases between them. Germline loops: CDR1 MGHDK, CDR2 SYGVNS. The CDR3 length is 15 residues. CDR3 sequence reads: CASSDREVGVYGYTF. The CDR3 DNA follows: TGTGCCAGCAGTGACAGGGAGGTGGGGGTCTATGGCTACACCTTC.

The chain employs TRBV24-1 and TRBJ2-7; D might be TRBD2 (5 bases). Germline CDR1 KGHDR, CDR2 SFDVKD. The CDR3 spans 11 residues. V dropped 2 bases and J dropped 9 bases, with 7 bases sitting between them. CDR3 in amino acids: CATSDYRGQYF. DNA of the CDR3: TGTGCCACCAGTGATTACCGGGGGCAGTACTTC.